This T cell receptor (beta chain) was recovered during a study of chemoradiotherapy in HPV16-positive cancers. About the study: Two HPV16-positive patients' cells yielded candidate HPV-specific clones and common motifs. General observations from the study: Non-HPV-specific T cells did not expand in tumors during treatment, whereas candidate HPV-specific clones and E7-related motifs did.

Repertoires were sampled repeatedly during chemoradiotherapy. The CDR3 is 14 residues long. J lost 3 bases, V lost 4 bases, and 6 bases had no gene match. The germline V gene has CDR1 SGHDT and CDR2 YYEEEE. Concerning this clone: Its specificity is unknown.

Clones were read by immunoSEQ multiplex PCR, and TCRdb kept only the in-frame ones, dropping some. The sample shows 15,000 to 20,000 clones, roughly 90% of them seen only once. This clonotype was sampled from a human donor with HPV-associated anogenital cancer. The chain employs TRBV5-6 and TRBJ1-2; 7 bases fit TRBD1. The sequencing used blood, collected from a patient who underwent chemoradiotherapy. CDR3 sequence (DNA): TGTGCCAGCAGCGAGCCGACAGGGTACTATGGCTACACCTTC. It yields the protein CASSEPTGYYGYTF. Supplemented by reference TRBV5-6 and TRBJ1-2, the full variable domain reads DAGVTQSPTHLIKTRGQQVTLRCSPKSGHDTVSWYQQALGQGPQFIFQYYEEEERQRGNFPDRFSGHQFPNYSSELNVNALLLGDSALYLCASSEPTGYYGYTFGSGTRLTVV.